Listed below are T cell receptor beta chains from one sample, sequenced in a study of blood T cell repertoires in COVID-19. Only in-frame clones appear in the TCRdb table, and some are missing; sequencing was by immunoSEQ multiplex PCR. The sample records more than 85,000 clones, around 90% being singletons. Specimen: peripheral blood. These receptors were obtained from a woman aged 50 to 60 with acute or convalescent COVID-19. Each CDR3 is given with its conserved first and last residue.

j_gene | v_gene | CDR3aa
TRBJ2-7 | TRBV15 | CATSRDGTGIPASQYF
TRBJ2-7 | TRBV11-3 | CASSSTGTGGPYEQYF
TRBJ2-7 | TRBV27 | CASSFRDSAYEQYF
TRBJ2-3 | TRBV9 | CASSFSGHSTDTQYF
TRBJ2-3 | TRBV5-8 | CASSLGLAGGTDTQYF
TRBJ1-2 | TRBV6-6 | CASSYSGDNYGYTF
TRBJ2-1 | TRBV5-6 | CASSGDRDSYNEQFF
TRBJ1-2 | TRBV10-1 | CASSPTGNYGYTF
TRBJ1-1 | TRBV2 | CASSVGMGTNTEAFF
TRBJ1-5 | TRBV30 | CAWSRQHSDQPQHF
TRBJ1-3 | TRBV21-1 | CASFKRRQGENTIYF
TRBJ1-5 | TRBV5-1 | CASSLGGNSNQPQHF
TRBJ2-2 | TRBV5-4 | CASSLARAGAGELFF
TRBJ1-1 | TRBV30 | CAWTPDRPVRNTEAFF
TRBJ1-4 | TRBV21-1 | CASTRRGGAKTNEKLFF
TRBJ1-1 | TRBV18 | CASRGAGTLPEAFF
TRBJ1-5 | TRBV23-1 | CASSQQGASGNQPQHF
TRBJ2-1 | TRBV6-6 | CASSPSGRWQFF
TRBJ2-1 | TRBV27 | CASKGLAGVDNEQFF
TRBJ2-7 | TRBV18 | CASSPPGQGSYEQYF
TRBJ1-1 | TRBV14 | CASSQVGTGRYTEAFF
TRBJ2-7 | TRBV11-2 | CASSLDTYEQYF
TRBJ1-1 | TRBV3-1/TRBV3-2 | CASSRIRGEAFF
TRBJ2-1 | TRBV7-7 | CASSPSSAGAYNEQFF
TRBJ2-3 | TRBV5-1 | CASSLPRQGEGTDTQYF
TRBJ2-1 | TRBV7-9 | CASSQRGIDYNEQFF
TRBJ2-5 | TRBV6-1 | CASSEDFGTEETQYF
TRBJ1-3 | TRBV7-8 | CASSLDRRATSSGNTIYF
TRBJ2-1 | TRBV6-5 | CASGRGDNEQFF
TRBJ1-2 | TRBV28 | CASSALGSWNYGYTF
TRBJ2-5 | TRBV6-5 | CASTRRRDKGETQYF
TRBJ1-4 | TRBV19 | CASSMKRFNEKLFF
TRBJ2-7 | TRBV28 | CASTEGYEQYF
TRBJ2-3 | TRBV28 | CASSFYGRSTDTQYF
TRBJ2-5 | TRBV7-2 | CASSLVRGPQETQYF
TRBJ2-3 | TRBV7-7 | CASSLEGTDTQYF
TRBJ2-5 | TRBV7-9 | CASSVGREVETQYF
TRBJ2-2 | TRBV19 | CASSYGTANTGELFF
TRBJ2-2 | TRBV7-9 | CASSLDPAANTGELFF
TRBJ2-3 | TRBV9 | CASSVREREYQDTQYF